The next 26 T cell receptor beta chains were all read from a single sample in a study of blood T cells in healthy people across ages. A second about 7 to 11 cycle PCR used barcoded and J-beta primers. TCRdb itself ran the 5' RACE reads through MiXCR, one entry per CDR3 protein. The table lists 1.5 million to 2 million distinct CDR3 sequences, 35% to 50% of them singletons. The specimen was blood. These receptors all come from a human donor in good health.

This chain uses TRBV7-9 with TRBJ2-6; the D gene is possibly TRBD1 (5 bases). Trimming pared 4 bases from V and 1 base from J, leaving 14 bases between. Germline CDR1 is SEHNR and CDR2 is FQNEAQ (reference sequence). The CDR3 contains 17 residues. Written as DNA, the CDR3 is TGTGCCAGCAGCTCCTTTCTCCAGGGATCTGGGGCCAACGTCCTGACTTTC. Amino acids: CASSSFLQGSGANVLTF. The full variable domain, completed using reference TRBV7-9 and TRBJ2-6, is DTGVSQNPRHKITKRGQNVTFRCDPISEHNRLYWYRQTLGQGPEFLTYFQNEAQLEKSRLLSDRFSAERPKGSFSTLEIQRTEQGDSAMYLCASSSFLQGSGANVLTFGAGSRLTVL.

The chain is built from TRBV9 and TRBJ1-2; no reliable D call. This CDR3 contains 17 residues. Trimming took 1 base from V and 2 from J, leaving 18 bases between them. Looked up from germline, CDR1 is SGDLS and CDR2 is YYNGEE. The CDR3 here is CASSVTATKQKNYGYTF. The CDR3 DNA sequence: TGTGCCAGCAGCGTAACAGCTACCAAGCAAAAAAACTATGGCTACACCTTC.

As to this clonotype: The conserved phenylalanine or tryptophan is not found at the CDR3 terminus, so this likely reflects a read error. The gene calls are TRBV7-2 and TRBJ1-1, with a weak D call TRBD1 (5 bases). CDR1 is SGHTA and CDR2 is FQGNSA in the germline V gene. There are 13 residues in the CDR3. The ends were cut back, 3 bases at V and 7 bases at J, with 12 bases in the middle. CDR3 nucleotide sequence: TGTGCCAGCAGCTTGCAGGGTCGGAATGAAGCTTTCTTG. Its translation: CASSLQGRNEAFL.

The chain employs TRBV5-1 and TRBJ1-2; unclear D gene. CDR1 is SGHRS and CDR2 is YFSETQ in the germline V gene. The CDR3 runs to 16 residues. Trimming removed 8 bases from V and 3 bases from J, with 23 bases in between. This CDR3 reads CASLGTEAGPDYGYTF. The CDR3 coding sequence is TGCGCCAGTCTGGGCACGGAAGCTGGTCCGGACTATGGCTACACCTTC.

Concerning this clonotype itself: An end of the junction differs from the germline gene, which may be a read error. The rearrangement uses TRBV29-1 and TRBJ2-2; TRBD1 or TRBD2 may be the D gene (6 bases each). This CDR3 contains 15 residues. The germline V gene encodes CDR1 SQVTM and CDR2 ANQGSEA. The CDR3 DNA reads as TGCAGCGTTTTAGGGGGGACCTTGAACACCGGGGAGCGGTTTTTT. Protein: CSVLGGTLNTGERFF.

Worth noting for this clonotype: Germline is not matched at one junction end, which may reflect a read error. The V and J genes are TRBV20-1 and TRBJ1-5, with 10 bases identical to TRBD1. This CDR3 spans 14 amino acids. The germline CDR1 and CDR2 sequences are DFQATT and SNEGSKA (reference sequence). The CDR3 coding sequence is TGCAGTGCTAGAGATGGGACAGGGGACCAGCCCCGGCATTTT. It yields the protein CSARDGTGDQPRHF.

The rearrangement links TRBV5-6 to TRBJ2-7, with D perhaps matching TRBD1 (7 bases). Near its end, the DNA agrees better with TRBJ2-5, so the J call may be wrong. The CDR3 length is 14 residues. CDR1 and CDR2 from the germline V gene are SGHDT and YYEEEE. The DNA for the CDR3 is TGTGCCAGCAGCGCGGGACAGATCGAAGAGACCCAGTACTTC. This gives the protein CASSAGQIEETQYF.

This clonotype appeared a few times. This sequence joins TRBV20-1 and TRBJ2-7, with 7 bases aligning to TRBD2. The CDR3 covers 14 residues. The germline V gene has CDR1 DFQATT and CDR2 SNEGSKA (reference sequence). After removal of 0 bases from V and 2 bases from J, the junction contained 4 bases not matched to a gene. CDR3 bases: TGCAGTGCTAGAGATCGGGACTACACCTACGAGCAGTACTTC. Encoded protein: CSARDRDYTYEQYF.

V and J are TRBV5-1 and TRBJ2-1, with 10 bases identical to TRBD2. The CDR3 is made up of 16 amino acids. The germline V gene encodes CDR1 SGHRS and CDR2 YFSETQ. V was clipped by 0 bases and J by 10 bases; unmatched bases: 10. The CDR3 nucleotides are TGCGCCAGCAGCTTGGAGGCTAGCGGGAGCTCCTACGAGCAGTTCTTC. Its protein product is CASSLEASGSSYEQFF.

This clonotype was found a few times. This rearrangement joins TRBV20-1 to TRBJ2-3; TRBD2 matches at 8 bases. The CDR3 is 13 residues long. CDR1 is DFQATT and CDR2 is SNEGSKA in the germline V gene (reference sequence). V lost 3 bases, J lost 5 bases, and 4 bases stayed unmatched. This chain's CDR3 is CSASGGALDTQYF. CDR3 coding DNA: TGCAGTGCTAGCGGGGGGGCTTTAGATACGCAGTATTTT.

This clonotype was recorded many times. The chain uses TRBV29-1 and TRBJ2-3; D tentatively reads TRBD1 or TRBD2 (5 bases each). V was shortened by 4 bases and J by 0 bases, with 11 bases between the two germline ends. This CDR3 is 14 amino acids long. Per the germline V gene, CDR1 is SQVTM and CDR2 is ANQGSEA. The CDR3 DNA reads TGCAGCGTTGCCGGGACGTATAGCACAGATACGCAGTATTTT. Protein product: CSVAGTYSTDTQYF.

The chain uses TRBV29-1 and TRBJ1-2; TRBD1 might be the D (6 bases). Trimming removed 2 bases at V and 3 bases at J, with 19 bases between. Germline CDR1 is SQVTM and CDR2 is ANQGSEA. This CDR3 region has 16 residues. In DNA form, the CDR3 reads TGCAGCGTTGAATTCCTGACTTCCAGGGGATACTATGGCTACACCTTC. Its translation is CSVEFLTSRGYYGYTF.

The chain couples TRBV11-2 to TRBJ2-1; 7 bases match TRBD2. Germline loops: CDR1 SGHAT, CDR2 FQNNGV. J gave up 0 bases and V 4 bases, and 6 bases lay outside the gene matches. This CDR3 comprises 16 residues. The CDR3: CASSSLRGSSYNEQFF. The CDR3 DNA sequence: TGTGCCAGCAGCTCCCTTCGCGGGAGCTCCTACAATGAGCAGTTCTTC.

V usage is TRBV21-1 and J usage is TRBJ2-6. TRBV21-1 is a pseudogene. This CDR3 is built from 15 residues. The DNA for the CDR3 is TGTGCCAGCAGCCCCCGACGGAGATCAGCCAACGTCCTGACTTTC. Translated, it gives CASSPRRRSANVLTF.

This clonotype was counted a few times. The chain carries TRBV6-5 and TRBJ1-6; no reliable D call. Germline values: CDR1 MNHEY, CDR2 SVGAGI. There are 14 residues in the CDR3. V gave up 7 bases and J gave up 2 bases, with 9 bases separating them. The CDR3 DNA sequence: TGTGCCAGCAAACTCCTTCCCTATAATTCACCCCTCCACTTT. This gives the protein CASKLLPYNSPLHF.

This clonotype has only a few counts. This sequence joins TRBV29-1 and TRBJ2-3; 11 bases are a match to TRBD1. CDR1 is SQVTM, CDR2 ANQGSEA, per germline. With 8 bases clipped from V and 1 base from J, the junction kept 11 bases outside the gene matches. This CDR3 is built from 16 residues. This CDR3 is CSTFRDRGIGTDTQYF. In DNA form, the CDR3 reads TGCAGCACCTTCCGGGACAGGGGGATTGGCACAGATACGCAGTATTTT.

The chain employs TRBV4-3 and TRBJ2-1, with TRBD2 matching over 10 bases. The CDR3 length is 17 residues. Germline V gene lookup returns CDR1 LGHNA and CDR2 YSLEER. The trim removed 3 bases at V and 9 bases at J, leaving 14 bases unmatched. The CDR3 reads CASSHRISGGPTIEQFF. DNA for the CDR3: TGCGCCAGCAGCCACCGAATTAGCGGGGGGCCCACCATTGAGCAGTTCTTC.

This clonotype was seen only a few times. The chain joins TRBV7-8 to TRBJ2-5, with unresolved D. The ends were cut back, 3 bases at V and 0 bases at J, with 5 bases in the middle. CDR3 size: 13 residues. Germline V gene data show CDR1 as SGHVS and CDR2 as FQNEAQ. The CDR3 nucleotides read TGTGCCAGCAGCTTGTTCGACCAAGAGACCCAGTACTTC. Amino acids: CASSLFDQETQYF.

In this sample, this clonotype turned up a few times. The chain recombines TRBV3-1 with TRBJ2-1; D gene ambiguous. In germline, CDR1 is LGHDT, CDR2 YNNKEL (reference sequence). There are 11 residues in the CDR3. Trimming shortened V by 8 bases and J by 4 bases, and 6 bases separated the two germline ends. The CDR3 DNA is TGTGCCAGCGAACAGTACAATGAGCAGTTCTTC. The encoded protein is CASEQYNEQFF.

DNA of the CDR3: TGCGCCAGCAGCCAAGTGTGGTGGGACAGGGAGAACACCGGGGAGCTGTTTTTT. Its translation: CASSQVWWDRENTGELFF. The rearrangement uses TRBV4-3 and TRBJ2-2; 9 bases are shared with TRBD1. The trim removed 1 base at V and 1 base at J, leaving 7 bases unmatched. Germline V gives CDR1 LGHNA, CDR2 YSLEER. The CDR3 loop spans 18 amino acids.

This clonotype has just a few counts. The chain uses TRBV3-1 and TRBJ2-3, with 9 bases aligning to TRBD1. This CDR3 contains 16 residues. The germline gives CDR1 LGHDT, CDR2 YNNKEL (reference sequence). Trimming took 5 bases from V and 5 from J; bases not matched to a gene: 11. This chain's CDR3 is CASSTRTGESIDTQYF. In DNA form, the CDR3 reads TGTGCCAGCAGCACAAGGACAGGGGAATCGATAGATACGCAGTATTTT.

In this sample, this clonotype turned up a few times. The chain joins TRBV7-9 to TRBJ2-3; unclear D gene. Trimming removed 4 bases at V and 5 bases at J, with 10 bases between. The CDR3 consists of 13 residues. Germline loops: CDR1 SEHNR, CDR2 FQNEAQ (reference sequence). DNA of the CDR3: TGTGCCAGCAGCTCGAGGTGGGAAGATACGCAGTATTTT. It encodes CASSSRWEDTQYF.

This clonotype was observed a few times. This chain connects TRBV24-1 to TRBJ2-7, with TRBD1 matching 10 bases. The CDR3 has 15 residues. CDR1 and CDR2 from the germline V gene are KGHDR and SFDVKD. The trim removed 2 bases at V and 5 bases at J, leaving 5 bases unmatched. In DNA form, the CDR3 reads TGTGCCACCAGTGATTGGGGACAGGGGTCCCACGAGCAGTACTTC. It translates to CATSDWGQGSHEQYF.

The chain's CDR3 is CASSVGSGGVSYNEQFF. For the CDR3, the DNA is TGTGCCAGCAGTGTCGGTAGCGGGGGGGTCTCCTACAATGAGCAGTTCTTC. This chain joins TRBV6-4 and TRBJ2-1; 11 bases map to TRBD2. The CDR3 contains 17 residues. Germline CDR1 is MRHNA and CDR2 is SNTAGT. J lost 0 bases, V lost 4 bases, and 5 bases had no gene match.

A few counts support this clonotype. The rearrangement joins TRBV6-6 to TRBJ1-5; 11 bases are shared with TRBD1. V was clipped by 8 bases and J by 4 bases; unmatched bases: 1. This CDR3 is 13 amino acids long. The V gene's germline CDR1 is MNHNY and CDR2 SVGAGI (reference sequence). This CDR3 reads CASGTGGNQPQHF. As DNA, the CDR3 is TGTGCCAGCGGGACAGGGGGGAATCAGCCCCAGCATTTT.

The chain employs TRBV4-3 and TRBJ2-4, with D perhaps matching TRBD1 or TRBD2 (5 bases each). This CDR3 contains 13 residues. Germline CDR1 is LGHNA and CDR2 is YSLEER. V lost 0 bases and J 15 bases, leaving 15 bases between the germline ends. CDR3 bases: TGCGCCAGCAGCCAAGAGATGAGGGACCCAAGGTACTTC. Its protein product is CASSQEMRDPRYF.